One sample yielded the 6 T cell receptor beta chains listed below, sequenced in a study of cytomegalovirus exposure and HLA in healthy donors. It was with 60 Vbeta and 13 Jbeta primers that the PCR ran. The assay was immunoSEQ multiplex PCR, and TCRdb's table has in-frame clones only and misses some. The sample carries fewer than 250,000 clones, 81% recorded once. The sample comprised PBMCs. The receptors come from a man aged 40-50 years in good health and CMV-seropositive.

V is TRBV28 and J is TRBJ2-1, with 10 bases aligning to TRBD2. The J segment lost 7 bases and the V segment lost 2 bases, leaving 2 bases of the junction unmatched. The germline CDR1 and CDR2 sequences are MDHEN and SYDVKM. The CDR3 totals 14 residues. CDR3 sequence: CASSLLAGVNEQFF. The CDR3 nucleotides read TGTGCCAGCAGTTTACTAGCGGGAGTAAATGAGCAGTTCTTC.

This sequence joins TRBV6-1 and TRBJ1-2; TRBD1 agrees at 9 bases. This CDR3 is 14 amino acids long. Germline lookup yields CDR1 MNHNS and CDR2 SASEGT. The V segment lost 3 bases and the J segment 7 bases; nucleotides outside the gene matches: 6. The CDR3 region is CASSDTGGLCGYTF. The CDR3 DNA reads TGTGCCAGCAGTGACACAGGGGGCTTGTGTGGCTACACCTTC.

Only a few counts were recorded for this clone. This chain uses TRBV6-5 with TRBJ2-4, with 9 bases identical to TRBD2. CDR1 MNHEY and CDR2 SVGAGI come from the germline V gene. Trimming took 4 bases from V and 8 from J; bases not matched to a gene: 6. The CDR3 extends over 14 amino acids. The CDR3 coding sequence is TGTGCCAGCAGTTTAGCGGGAGATGGGGACATTCAGTACTTC. Amino acid sequence: CASSLAGDGDIQYF.

The chain joins TRBV11-1 to TRBJ1-2, with unresolved D. From germline, CDR1 is SGHAT and CDR2 FQDESV (reference sequence). Trimming took 4 bases from V and 1 from J, leaving 7 bases between them. This CDR3 contains 13 residues. The CDR3 DNA reads TGTGCCAGCAGCTATACAGTTAACTATGGCTACACCTTC. Amino acid sequence: CASSYTVNYGYTF. The whole variable domain, remainder taken from reference TRBV11-1 and TRBJ1-2, is EAEVAQSPRYKITEKSQAVAFWCDPISGHATLYWYRQILGQGPELLVQFQDESVVDDSQLPKDRFSAERLKGVDSTLKIQPAELGDSAMYLCASSYTVNYGYTFGSGTRLTVV.

V is TRBV29-1 and J is TRBJ2-3, with D perhaps matching TRBD2 (5 bases). CDR3 length equals 14 residues. Trimming cost V 0 bases and J 2 bases, with 9 bases left between them. Germline V lookup: CDR1 SQVTM, CDR2 ANQGSEA. DNA of the CDR3: TGCAGCGTTGAAGAAGGAGGATTCACAGATACGCAGTATTTT. Protein: CSVEEGGFTDTQYF.

This clone was detected once. The CDR3 protein is CASSLQRSTDTQYF. CDR3 nucleotides: TGTGCCAGCAGCCTCCAGCGGAGCACAGATACGCAGTATTTT. The chain combines TRBV6-6 with TRBJ2-3, with D possibly TRBD2 on 5 matching bases. Trimming removed 6 bases at V and 0 bases at J, with 10 bases between. The CDR3 has 14 amino acids. Germline V gene lookup returns CDR1 MNHNY and CDR2 SVGAGI (reference sequence).